Reported below is one TCR beta chain. Germline V gene data show CDR1 as MNHEY and CDR2 as SVGAGI. Trimming cost V 6 bases and J 5 bases, with 19 bases left between them. This CDR3 region has 15 residues. The sample is drawn from a study of OX40 agonist ivuxolimab in advanced cancers. TCRdb's copy holds only in-frame clones and misses some; the assay was immunoSEQ multiplex PCR. The sample lists more than 70,000 clones, roughly four fifths occurring once. The V call is TRBV6-5, the J call TRBJ2-5; weak D call: TRBD1 (6 bases). The sample consisted of CD4+ or CD8+ T cells sorted from blood, taken in a trial of the OX40 agonist ivuxolimab. This sequence originates from an adult with an advanced solid tumor such as melanoma, head and neck, liver or kidney cancer. The CDR3 spells CASSSWTVGRETQYF. The CDR3 DNA reads as TGTGCCAGCAGCTCCTGGACAGTCGGGCGGGAGACCCAGTACTTC.